This TCR beta chain was observed in a study of OX40 agonist ivuxolimab in advanced cancers. Study as a whole: Ivuxolimab was delivered to patients intravenously every 2 weeks at doses spanning 0.01 to 10 mg/kg.

The repertoire was sequenced with immunoSEQ multiplex PCR; TCRdb's copy has only in-frame clones and lacks some. The table lists fewer than 25,000 clones, 83% of them singletons. The germline V and J ends were trimmed by 0 bases and 4 bases, with 13 bases remaining between them. Germline CDR1 reads LGHNA; CDR2 reads YNFKEQ. The CDR3 runs 16 residues. The source was CD4+ or CD8+ T cells sorted from blood, collected in a trial of the OX40 agonist ivuxolimab. The chain uses TRBV4-2 and TRBJ1-3, with TRBD1 as a possible D gene (6 bases). The receptor comes from an adult with an advanced solid tumor such as melanoma, head and neck, liver or kidney cancer. CDR3 nucleotides: TGTGCCAGCAGCCAAGAACCTAGGGGGGCCGGAAACACCATATATTTT. Amino acid sequence: CASSQEPRGAGNTIYF.